One sample yielded the 18 T cell receptor beta chains listed below, sequenced in a study of shared clonotypes between healthy human individuals. The table came from immunoSEQ multiplex PCR; TCRdb's copy has only in-frame clones and leaves some out. The repertoire has 300,000 to 350,000 clones, around 70% of them found once; the top ten carry about 10%. Sequencing was performed on memory CD4+ T cells sorted from blood. Regarding subset: CD45RA-negative fraction. The receptors were gathered from a man aged 25-45 years in good health.

This clone was detected only once. V and J are TRBV30 and TRBJ1-4; 8 bases line up with TRBD1. Germline CDR1 and CDR2: GTSNPN and SVGIG (reference sequence). This CDR3 contains 16 residues. V lost 2 bases to trimming and J lost 8 bases; unmatched junction nucleotides: 13. The CDR3 is CAWSFGDRGVGEKLFF. In DNA form, the CDR3 reads TGTGCCTGGAGTTTTGGAGACAGGGGAGTAGGGGAAAAACTGTTTTTT.

The chain uses TRBV6-1 and TRBJ2-3; 9 bases map to TRBD2. This CDR3 contains 18 residues. Trimming removed 4 bases from V and 9 bases from J; junction bases left unmatched: 20. Germline V gene sequence: CDR1 MNHNS, CDR2 SASEGT. As DNA, the CDR3 is TGTGCCAGCAGTGCAAAAACCGGAGCGGGAGGTGCCTCTTCCACGCAGTATTTT. Its protein is CASSAKTGAGGASSTQYF.

The V and J genes are TRBV7-9 and TRBJ1-2; 10 nucleotides line up with TRBD1. Germline lookup yields CDR1 SEHNR and CDR2 FQNEAQ (reference sequence). The CDR3 is made up of 14 amino acids. With 0 bases clipped from V and 8 bases from J, the junction kept 3 bases outside the gene matches. The CDR3 region has the DNA TGTGCCAGCAGCTTAGCGGGGACAGGGGAAGGCTACACCTTC. This sequence encodes CASSLAGTGEGYTF. Based on the CDR3 plus reference TRBV7-9 and TRBJ1-2, the full variable domain is DTGVSQNPRHKITKRGQNVTFRCDPISEHNRLYWYRQTLGQGPEFLTYFQNEAQLEKSRLLSDRFSAERPKGSFSTLEIQRTEQGDSAMYLCASSLAGTGEGYTFGSGTRLTVV.

The chain carries TRBV9 and TRBJ2-1, with TRBD1 matching over 9 bases. The CDR3 loop spans 16 amino acids. The germline V gene has CDR1 SGDLS and CDR2 YYNGEE. J was trimmed by 4 bases and V by 0 bases; bases with no gene match: 5. CDR3 region: CASSVEGQGFYNEQFF. Written as DNA, the CDR3 is TGTGCCAGCAGCGTAGAGGGACAGGGCTTTTACAATGAGCAGTTCTTC.

V gene TRBV5-5 combines with J gene TRBJ2-1; D perhaps matches TRBD2 (6 bases). Trimming took off 2 bases at V and 6 bases at J, with 12 bases between the two ends. The CDR3 totals 14 residues. Germline V gives CDR1 SGHKS, CDR2 YYEKEE (reference sequence). Written as DNA, the CDR3 is TGTGCCAGCAGCTTACAGCGGGCCAGCAATGAGCAGTTCTTC. Its translation: CASSLQRASNEQFF.

The CDR3 bases are TGTGCCAGCAGCCAAGCCTTCGGACAGGGGAGCTATGGCTACACCTTC. This gives the protein CASSQAFGQGSYGYTF. V usage is TRBV14 and J usage is TRBJ1-2, with 9 bases matching TRBD1. This CDR3 is built from 16 residues. V was clipped by 1 base and J by 4 bases; unmatched bases: 7. Germline V CDR1 and CDR2: SGHDN, FVKESK.

The V and J genes are TRBV7-8 and TRBJ2-3; D is perhaps TRBD2 (7 bases). Germline V CDR1 and CDR2: SGHVS, FQNEAQ. The CDR3 is 16 amino acids. V lost 2 bases and J 2 bases, leaving 14 bases between the germline ends. The CDR3 loop is CASSLRGASITDTQYF. CDR3 nucleotides: TGTGCCAGCAGCTTACGGGGGGCCTCAATCACAGATACGCAGTATTTT.

The chain couples TRBV10-3 to TRBJ2-6; D unclear. Germline V lookup: CDR1 ENHRY, CDR2 SYGVKD. The CDR3 runs 14 residues. Deletions cut 3 bases from V and 0 bases from J, with 3 bases between. CDR3 coding DNA: TGTGCCATCAGTGATGTCTCTGGGGCCAACGTCCTGACTTTC. Translated, it gives CAISDVSGANVLTF.

The chain uses TRBV7-9 and TRBJ1-2; possibly TRBD1 for D (6 bases). Germline loops: CDR1 SEHNR, CDR2 FQNEAQ (reference sequence). V dropped 5 bases and J dropped 4 bases, with 14 bases sitting between them. CDR3 length: 14 amino acids. The CDR3 nucleotides read TGTGCCAGCAGCCAAGGGGGGTCCCTCTATGGCTACACCTTC. Protein sequence: CASSQGGSLYGYTF. Filled out from reference TRBV7-9 and TRBJ1-2, the complete variable domain reads DTGVSQNPRHKITKRGQNVTFRCDPISEHNRLYWYRQTLGQGPEFLTYFQNEAQLEKSRLLSDRFSAERPKGSFSTLEIQRTEQGDSAMYLCASSQGGSLYGYTFGSGTRLTVV.

The rearrangement joins TRBV2 to TRBJ1-1; the D is unclear. With 1 base removed from V and 7 bases from J, the gap between germline ends came to 13 bases. The CDR3 spans 14 residues. CDR1 SNHLY and CDR2 FYNNEI come from the germline V gene. Here the CDR3 reads CASSEEITGNEAFF. As DNA, the CDR3 is TGTGCCAGCAGTGAAGAGATAACGGGAAATGAAGCTTTCTTT.

This clone was observed a single time. This chain joins TRBV18 and TRBJ2-5; 7 bases line up with TRBD2. The CDR3 is 15 amino acids. The germline gives CDR1 KGHSH, CDR2 LQKENI. V was clipped by 3 bases and J by 2 bases; unmatched bases: 6. The CDR3 sequence: CASSPGYGRQETQYF. The DNA for the CDR3 is TGTGCCAGCTCACCCGGGTACGGGAGGCAAGAGACCCAGTACTTC.

The chain couples TRBV28 to TRBJ2-7; D call uncertain. This CDR3 has 12 amino acids. Germline CDR1 and CDR2: MDHEN and SYDVKM. V lost 6 bases to trimming and J lost 4 bases, with 10 bases between them. Written as DNA, the CDR3 is TGTGCCAGCAGCCAGACGACTTACGAGCAGTACTTC. This sequence encodes CASSQTTYEQYF.

This chain links TRBV5-1 with TRBJ2-7; 13 bases match TRBD2. The J segment lost 2 bases and the V segment lost 4 bases, leaving 3 bases of the junction unmatched. The CDR3 covers 15 residues. Looked up from germline, CDR1 is SGHRS and CDR2 is YFSETQ. CDR3 DNA sequence: TGCGCCAGCAGCGCGGGACTAGCGGGGACCTACGAGCAGTACTTC. Translation gives CASSAGLAGTYEQYF.

This chain joins TRBV28 and TRBJ1-1, with 9 bases aligning to TRBD1. V dropped 6 bases and J dropped 0; count of bases not matched to a gene: 11. Germline V gene sequence: CDR1 MDHEN, CDR2 SYDVKM. The CDR3 contains 17 residues. The CDR3 is CASSSPGQGNMNTEAFF. The CDR3 DNA follows: TGTGCCAGCAGCAGTCCGGGACAGGGAAACATGAACACTGAAGCTTTCTTT.

This chain links TRBV2 with TRBJ2-3; D is unresolved. The CDR3 is 14 amino acids. V dropped 7 bases and J dropped 3 bases, with 14 bases sitting between them. CDR1 SNHLY and CDR2 FYNNEI come from the germline V gene. The CDR3 is CASKSLVGTDTQYF. CDR3 in DNA: TGTGCCAGCAAATCCTTAGTTGGGACAGATACGCAGTATTTT.

V and J are TRBV7-2 and TRBJ1-1; no reliable D call. The CDR3 is 14 amino acids. The V gene's germline CDR1 is SGHTA and CDR2 FQGNSA. Trimming stripped 0 bases from V and 8 bases from J, with 13 bases between. The CDR3 nucleotides are TGTGCCAGCAGCTTAGCTCCGGTCCCGGTAGAAGCTTTCTTT. This sequence encodes CASSLAPVPVEAFF. The entire variable domain, with the rest obtained from reference TRBV7-2 and TRBJ1-1, is as follows: GAGVSQSPSNKVTEKGKDVELRCDPISGHTALYWYRQSLGQGLEFLIYFQGNSAPDKSGLPSDRFSAERTGGSVSTLTIQRTQQEDSAVYLCASSLAPVPVEAFFGQGTRLTVV.

The V call is TRBV10-3, the J call TRBJ2-1; the D gene is possibly TRBD2 (6 bases). CDR1 and CDR2 (germline): ENHRY, SYGVKD. The CDR3 covers 15 residues. V was pared by 0 bases and J by 7 bases, with 13 bases between. CDR3 sequence: CAISESAGTQNEQFF. The CDR3 coding sequence is TGTGCCATCAGTGAGTCAGCCGGGACTCAGAATGAGCAGTTCTTC.

This clone has a count of ten or more. At one end the junction does not follow the germline gene, possibly because of a read error. This sequence joins TRBV14 and TRBJ2-7, with D perhaps matching TRBD1 (6 bases). The CDR3 is made up of 13 amino acids. CDR1 is SGHDN and CDR2 is FVKESK in the germline V gene. The DNA for the CDR3 is TGTGCCACCAGCGTACAGGGTGGGTACGAGCAGTACTTC. Encoded protein: CATSVQGGYEQYF.